This TCR beta chain was sequenced in a study of blood T cell repertoires in COVID-19. Using immunoSEQ multiplex PCR, the repertoire was profiled, and TCRdb retains in-frame clones only, with some absent. The sample holds roughly 150,000 clones, about four fifths seen once. This CDR3 region has 15 residues. CDR1 is SGHNT, CDR2 YYREEE, per germline (reference sequence). V shed 0 bases and J 2 bases; nucleotides not matched to a gene: 3. The sample comprised peripheral blood. The chain employs TRBV5-4 and TRBJ2-7; 9 nucleotides match TRBD1. The source is a man aged 60 to 69 with acute or convalescent COVID-19. CDR3: CASSLGQGGTYEQYF. The DNA of the CDR3 is TGTGCCAGCAGCTTGGGACAGGGGGGAACCTACGAGCAGTACTTC.